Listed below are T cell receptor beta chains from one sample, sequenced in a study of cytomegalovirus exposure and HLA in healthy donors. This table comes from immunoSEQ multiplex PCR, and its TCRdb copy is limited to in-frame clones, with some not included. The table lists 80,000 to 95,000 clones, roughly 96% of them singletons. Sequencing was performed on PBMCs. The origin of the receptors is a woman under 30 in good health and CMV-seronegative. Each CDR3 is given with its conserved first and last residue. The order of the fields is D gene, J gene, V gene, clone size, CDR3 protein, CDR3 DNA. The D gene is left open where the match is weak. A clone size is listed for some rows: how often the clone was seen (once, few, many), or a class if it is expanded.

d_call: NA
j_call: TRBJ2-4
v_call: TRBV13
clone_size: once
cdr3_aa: CASSLGGQSLGAKNIQYF
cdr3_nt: TGTGCCAGCAGCTTAGGAGGACAGTCCCTCGGGGCCAAAAACATTCAGTACTTC

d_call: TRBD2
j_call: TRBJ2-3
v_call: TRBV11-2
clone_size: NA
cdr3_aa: CASSFELAGAVGTDTQYF
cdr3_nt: TGTGCCAGCAGCTTCGAACTAGCGGGAGCTGTCGGCACAGATACGCAGTATTTT

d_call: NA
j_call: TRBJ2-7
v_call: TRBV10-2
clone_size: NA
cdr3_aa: CASSETSSYGYEQYF
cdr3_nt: TGCGCCAGCAGTGAGACTAGCAGTTATGGCTACGAGCAGTACTTC

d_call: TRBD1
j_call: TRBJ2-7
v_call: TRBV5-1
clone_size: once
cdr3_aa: CASSLAGTVYEQYF
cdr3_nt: TGCGCCAGCAGCTTGGCGGGGACAGTCTACGAGCAGTACTTC

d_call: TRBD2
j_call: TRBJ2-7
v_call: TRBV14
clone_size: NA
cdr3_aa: CASSHGTSGYYEQYF
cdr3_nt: TGTGCCAGCAGCCACGGGACTAGCGGATATTACGAGCAGTACTTC

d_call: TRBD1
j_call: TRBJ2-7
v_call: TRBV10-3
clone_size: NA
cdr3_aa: CAISNGTGYEQYF
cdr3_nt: TGTGCCATCAGTAACGGGACAGGTTACGAGCAGTACTTC

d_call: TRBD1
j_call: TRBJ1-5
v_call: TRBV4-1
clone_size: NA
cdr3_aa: CASSQEPQGREEPQHF
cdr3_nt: TGCGCCAGCAGCCAAGAGCCACAGGGGAGAGAGGAGCCCCAGCATTTT

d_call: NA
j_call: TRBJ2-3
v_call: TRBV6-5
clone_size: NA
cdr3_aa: CASSYLGGDTQYF
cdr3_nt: TGTGCCAGCAGTTACCTTGGCGGGGATACGCAGTATTTT

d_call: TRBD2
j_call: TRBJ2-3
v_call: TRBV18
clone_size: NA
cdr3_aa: CASSPRSRAGVTDTQYF
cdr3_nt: TGTGCCAGCTCACCACGGTCTCGGGCGGGAGTAACAGATACGCAGTATTTT

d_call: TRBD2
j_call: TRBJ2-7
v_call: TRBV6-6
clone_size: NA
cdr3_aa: CASSARREAYEQYF
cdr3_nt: TGTGCCAGCAGTGCCCGGCGGGAGGCCTACGAGCAGTACTTC

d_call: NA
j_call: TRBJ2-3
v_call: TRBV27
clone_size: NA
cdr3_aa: CASSFLSERVPDTQYF
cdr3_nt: TGTGCCAGCAGTTTCCTTTCCGAGAGGGTTCCAGATACGCAGTATTTT

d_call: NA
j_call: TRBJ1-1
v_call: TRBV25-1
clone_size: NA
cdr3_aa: CASQDAGMNTEAFF
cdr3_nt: TGTGCCAGCCAGGACGCGGGCATGAACACTGAAGCTTTCTTT

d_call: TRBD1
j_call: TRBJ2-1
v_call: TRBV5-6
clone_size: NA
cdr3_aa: CASSSGTVYNEQFF
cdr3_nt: TGTGCCAGCAGCTCCGGGACAGTCTACAATGAGCAGTTCTTC

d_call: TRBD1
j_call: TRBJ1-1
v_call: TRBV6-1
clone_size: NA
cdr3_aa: CASSFNRGNTEAFF
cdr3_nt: TGTGCCAGCAGTTTCAACAGGGGGAACACTGAAGCTTTCTTT

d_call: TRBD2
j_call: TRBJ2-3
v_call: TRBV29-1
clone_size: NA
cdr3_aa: CSVLHKRESDTQYF
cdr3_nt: TGCAGCGTCCTCCATAAGCGGGAGTCAGATACGCAGTATTTT

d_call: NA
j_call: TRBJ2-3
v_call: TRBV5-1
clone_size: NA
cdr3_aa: CASSLAGSTDTQYF
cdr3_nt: TGCGCCAGCAGCTTGGCCGGGAGCACAGATACGCAGTATTTT

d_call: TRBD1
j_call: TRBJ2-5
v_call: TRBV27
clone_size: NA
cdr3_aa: CASRPGQGRETQYF
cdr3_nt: TGTGCCAGCAGACCTGGACAGGGAAGGGAGACCCAGTACTTC

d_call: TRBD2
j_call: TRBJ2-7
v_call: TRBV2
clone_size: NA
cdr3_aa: CALEVAGEGEQYF
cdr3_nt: TGTGCCCTCGAAGTAGCGGGAGAGGGCGAGCAGTACTTC

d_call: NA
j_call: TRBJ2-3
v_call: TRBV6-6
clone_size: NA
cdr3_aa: CASNNEGKLYF
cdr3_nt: TGTGCCAGCAACAACGAGGGAAAGTTGTATTTT

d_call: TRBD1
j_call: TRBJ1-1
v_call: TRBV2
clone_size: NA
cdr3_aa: CASSPRQGEAFF
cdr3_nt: TGTGCCAGCAGTCCGAGACAGGGAGAAGCTTTCTTT

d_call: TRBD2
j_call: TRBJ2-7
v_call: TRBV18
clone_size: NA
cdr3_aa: CASSPGTKEQYF
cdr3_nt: TGTGCCAGCTCACCTGGGACTAAGGAGCAGTACTTC

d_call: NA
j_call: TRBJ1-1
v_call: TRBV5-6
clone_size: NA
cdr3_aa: CASSLERARGSGRTEAFF
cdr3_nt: TGTGCCAGCAGCTTAGAACGCGCCAGGGGCTCAGGTCGGACTGAAGCTTTCTTT

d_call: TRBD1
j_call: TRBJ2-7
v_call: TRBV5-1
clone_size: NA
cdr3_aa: CASSLSRDSYEQYF
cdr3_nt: TGCGCCAGCAGCCTCTCCCGGGACAGTTACGAGCAGTACTTC

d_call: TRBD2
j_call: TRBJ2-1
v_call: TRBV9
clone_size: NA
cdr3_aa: CASGGHGLIAGYNEQFF
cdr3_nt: TGTGCCAGCGGAGGACACGGTTTAATAGCGGGGTACAATGAGCAGTTCTTC

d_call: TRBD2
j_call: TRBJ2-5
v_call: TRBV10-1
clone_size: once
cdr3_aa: CASSGSSGSVRETQYF
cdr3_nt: TGCGCCAGCAGTGGCTCTAGCGGGTCCGTCCGAGAGACCCAGTACTTC

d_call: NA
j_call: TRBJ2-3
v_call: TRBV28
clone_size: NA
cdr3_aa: CASSVPEATTDTQYF
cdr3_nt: TGTGCCAGCAGTGTGCCTGAGGCCACGACAGATACGCAGTATTTT

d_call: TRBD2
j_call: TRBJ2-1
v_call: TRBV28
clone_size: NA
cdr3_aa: CASSLLVWGAGGLNEQFF
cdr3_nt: TGTGCCAGCAGTTTACTAGTCTGGGGGGCGGGAGGCCTCAATGAGCAGTTCTTC

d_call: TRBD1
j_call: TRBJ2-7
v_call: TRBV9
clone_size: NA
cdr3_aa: CASSVRTGGEQYF
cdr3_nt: TGTGCCAGCAGCGTCAGGACAGGGGGCGAGCAGTACTTC

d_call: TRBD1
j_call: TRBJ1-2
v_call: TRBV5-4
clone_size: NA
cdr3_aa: CASSTGQAVYGYTF
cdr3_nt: TGTGCCAGCAGCACCGGACAGGCCGTCTATGGCTACACCTTC

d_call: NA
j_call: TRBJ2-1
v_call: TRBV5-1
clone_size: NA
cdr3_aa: CASSPTLASQGYNEQFF
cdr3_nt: TGCGCCAGCAGCCCGACGTTAGCGTCACAAGGATACAATGAGCAGTTCTTC

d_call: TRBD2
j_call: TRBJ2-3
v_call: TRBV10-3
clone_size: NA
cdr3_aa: CAIRAGLAASTDTQYF
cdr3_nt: TGTGCCATCAGGGCGGGACTAGCGGCCAGCACAGATACGCAGTATTTT

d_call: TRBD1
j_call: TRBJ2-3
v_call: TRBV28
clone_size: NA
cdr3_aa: CASSPAGGSTDTQYF
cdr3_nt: TGTGCCAGCAGTCCCGCAGGGGGCAGCACAGATACGCAGTATTTT

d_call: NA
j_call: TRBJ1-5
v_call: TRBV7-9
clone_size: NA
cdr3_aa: CASSLGQSNQPQHF
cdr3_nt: TGTGCCAGCAGCCTCGGACAATCCAATCAGCCCCAGCATTTT

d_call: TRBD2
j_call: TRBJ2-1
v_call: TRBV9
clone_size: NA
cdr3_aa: CASSPTTSGQSGEQFF
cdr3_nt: TGTGCCAGCAGCCCAACGACTAGCGGGCAAAGCGGTGAGCAGTTCTTC

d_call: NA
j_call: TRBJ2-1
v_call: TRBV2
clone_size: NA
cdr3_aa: CASSARTVYNEQFF
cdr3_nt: TGTGCCAGCAGTGCACGAACGGTCTACAATGAGCAGTTCTTC

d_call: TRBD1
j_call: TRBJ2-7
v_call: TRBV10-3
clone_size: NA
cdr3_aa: CAIRLGQGEYEQYF
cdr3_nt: TGTGCCATCAGACTCGGACAGGGGGAGTACGAGCAGTACTTC

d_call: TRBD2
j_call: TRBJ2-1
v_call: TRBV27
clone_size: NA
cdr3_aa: CASSFPMTSGSIVGSYNEQFF
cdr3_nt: TGTGCCAGCAGTTTCCCTATGACTAGCGGGAGTATTGTGGGCTCCTACAATGAGCAGTTCTTC

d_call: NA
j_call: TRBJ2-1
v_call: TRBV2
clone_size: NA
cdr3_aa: CASGRSPHEQFF
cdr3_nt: TGTGCCAGCGGTCGGTCCCCCCATGAGCAGTTCTTC

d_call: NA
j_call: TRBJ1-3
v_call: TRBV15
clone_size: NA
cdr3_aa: CATSRDLRDPSGNTIYF
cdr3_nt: TGTGCCACCAGCAGAGATCTGCGGGATCCCTCTGGAAACACCATATATTTT

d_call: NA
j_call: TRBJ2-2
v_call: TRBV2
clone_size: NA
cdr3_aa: CASTLGTNTGELFF
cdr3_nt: TGTGCCAGCACTCTAGGTACGAACACCGGGGAGCTGTTTTTT

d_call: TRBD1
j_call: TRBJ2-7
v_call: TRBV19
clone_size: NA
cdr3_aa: CASSLDRDSTYEQYF
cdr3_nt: TGTGCCAGTAGTCTGGACCGGGACAGCACCTACGAGCAGTACTTC

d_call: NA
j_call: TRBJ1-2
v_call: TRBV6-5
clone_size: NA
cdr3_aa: CASREVPGEYYGYTF
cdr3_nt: TGTGCCAGCAGGGAGGTCCCCGGGGAATACTATGGCTACACCTTC

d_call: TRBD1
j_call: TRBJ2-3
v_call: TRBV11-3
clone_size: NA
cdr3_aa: CASSLGQGDTDTQYF
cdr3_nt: TGTGCCAGCAGCCTGGGACAGGGGGACACAGATACGCAGTATTTT

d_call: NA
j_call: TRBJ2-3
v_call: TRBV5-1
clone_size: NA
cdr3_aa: CASSPPRGLCRDTQYF
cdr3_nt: TGCGCCAGCAGCCCCCCCCGCGGGCTATGCAGAGATACGCAGTATTTT

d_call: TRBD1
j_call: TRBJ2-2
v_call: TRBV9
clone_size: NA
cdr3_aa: CASSPRQGSNTGELFF
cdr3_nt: TGTGCCAGCAGCCCTCGACAGGGGTCGAACACCGGGGAGCTGTTTTTT

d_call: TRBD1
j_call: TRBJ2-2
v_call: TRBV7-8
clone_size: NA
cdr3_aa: CASSLADRDTGELFF
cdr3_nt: TGTGCCAGCAGCTTAGCTGACAGGGACACCGGGGAGCTGTTTTTT

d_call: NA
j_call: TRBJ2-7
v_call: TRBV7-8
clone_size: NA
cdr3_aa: CASSLRADTSYEQYF
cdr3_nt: TGTGCCAGCAGCCTCCGCGCGGATACCTCCTACGAGCAGTACTTC

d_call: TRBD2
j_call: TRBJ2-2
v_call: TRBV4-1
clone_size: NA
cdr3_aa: CASSQEGGGTGELFF
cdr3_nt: TGCGCCAGCAGCCAAGAGGGGGGAGGGACCGGGGAGCTGTTTTTT

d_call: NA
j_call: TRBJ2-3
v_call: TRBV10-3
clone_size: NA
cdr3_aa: CAISGGSGLSTDTQYF
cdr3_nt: TGTGCCATCAGTGGGGGAAGCGGCCTGAGCACAGATACGCAGTATTTT

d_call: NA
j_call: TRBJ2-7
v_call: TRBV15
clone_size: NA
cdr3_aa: CATSREGAGAYEQYF
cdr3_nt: TGTGCCACCAGCAGAGAAGGTGCAGGGGCCTACGAGCAGTACTTC

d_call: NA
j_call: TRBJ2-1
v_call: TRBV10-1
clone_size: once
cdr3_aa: CASSEPRSGTYNEQFF
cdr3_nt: TGCGCCAGCAGTGAGCCGAGGAGTGGCACCTACAATGAGCAGTTCTTC

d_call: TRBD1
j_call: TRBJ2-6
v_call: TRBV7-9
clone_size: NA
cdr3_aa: CASTLIRDSAASGANVLTF
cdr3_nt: TGTGCCAGCACCTTGATCCGGGACAGTGCAGCCTCTGGGGCCAACGTCCTGACTTTC

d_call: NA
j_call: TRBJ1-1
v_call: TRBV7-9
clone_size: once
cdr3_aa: CASSFSGEAFF
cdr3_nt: TGTGCCAGCAGCTTTAGCGGTGAAGCTTTCTTT